A selection of T cell receptor beta chains follows, all from one sample in a study of cytomegalovirus exposure and HLA in healthy donors. Using immunoSEQ multiplex PCR, the repertoire was profiled, and TCRdb retains in-frame clones only, with some absent. Found here are under 150,000 clones, roughly 72% of them singletons; the top ten hold 1.8%. The sample comprised PBMCs. The receptor source for this set is a woman between 50 and 59 years old in good health and CMV-seronegative. CDR3s leave out the opening cysteine and the closing phenylalanine or tryptophan.

TRBV4-2	13	TRBJ1-4	ASRLHRTTNEKLF
TRBV6-4	13	TRBJ2-2	ASFPGQKYTGELF
TRBV28	15	TRBJ2-1	ASSTPVASAIYNEQF
TRBV2	12	TRBJ2-1	ASRPRDRRGEQF
TRBV15	12	TRBJ1-1	ATSRDTRDTEAF
TRBV19	11	TRBJ2-5	ASSIRLAGEYD
TRBV29-1	12	-	SVAAGGPSTEQY
TRBV27	11	TRBJ2-5	ASSLGGVETQY
TRBV7-3	14	TRBJ2-3	ASSRTTSAGTDTQY
TRBV2	12	TRBJ2-2	ASSGDTRTGELF
TRBV27	13	TRBJ2-7	ASSLAGAGLDEQY
TRBV7-2	16	TRBJ2-5	ASSLVGQSSGRERTQY
TRBV7-3	12	TRBJ2-3	ASTPGPHTDTQY
TRBV19	10	TRBJ2-1	ASSSDIDEQF
TRBV6-5	12	TRBJ2-5	ASSFDSKGGTQY
TRBV5-6	15	TRBJ2-1	ASSFGIGGSSYNEQF
TRBV18	13	TRBJ1-4	ASSTGQGKDEKLF
TRBV7-9	16	TRBJ1-4	ASSFGSGGGLYNEKLF
TRBV30	9	TRBJ1-4	AWSVKTGWF
TRBV19	11	TRBJ2-7	ASSNGPSYEQY
TRBV4-2	13	TRBJ1-1	ASSQVRTGGTEAF
TRBV7-3	14	TRBJ1-3	ASSPSTGRSGNTIY
TRBV15	11	TRBJ1-1	ATTMGQGGEAF
TRBV11-3	13	TRBJ2-3	ASSALAGITDTQY
TRBV9	13	TRBJ2-5	ASSKSGTSQETQY
TRBV5-1	13	TRBJ2-1	ASSPGLAGRNEQF
TRBV5-1	12	TRBJ1-1	ASSPRGMNTEAF
TRBV25-1	13	TRBJ1-1	ASSDLQAVNTEAF
TRBV19	10	TRBJ1-2	ASIGQSDGYT
TRBV6-1	11	TRBJ2-5	ASTQTPQETQY
TRBV19	13	TRBJ1-5	ASLDRYTSNQPQH
TRBV4-3	12	TRBJ2-1	ASSQEGPVNEQF
TRBV14	12	TRBJ1-1	ASSQETRNTEAF
TRBV7-2	16	TRBJ1-1	ASSLGVGTGGGRTEAF
TRBV9	13	TRBJ2-1	ASSVVGGSGNEQF
TRBV7-3	12	TRBJ1-2	ASSPGAGIYGYT
TRBV15	13	TRBJ2-5	ATRPRDRVRETQY
TRBV5-1	13	TRBJ2-7	ASSSFGQGSYEQY
TRBV27	15	TRBJ2-3	ASNLGTGGPLADTQY
TRBV19	13	TRBJ1-2	ASQSGGRGNYGYT
TRBV28	14	TRBJ1-5	ASSLFRTARNQPQH